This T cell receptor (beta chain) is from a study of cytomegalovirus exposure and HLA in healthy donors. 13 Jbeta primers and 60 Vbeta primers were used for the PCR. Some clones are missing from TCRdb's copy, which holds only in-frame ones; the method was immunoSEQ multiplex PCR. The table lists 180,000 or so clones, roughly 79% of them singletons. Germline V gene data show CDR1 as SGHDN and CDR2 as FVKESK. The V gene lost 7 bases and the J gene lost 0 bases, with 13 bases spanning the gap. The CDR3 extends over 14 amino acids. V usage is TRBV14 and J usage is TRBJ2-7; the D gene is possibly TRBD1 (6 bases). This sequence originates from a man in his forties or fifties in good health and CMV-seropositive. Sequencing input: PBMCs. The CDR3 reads CASNPTGSSYEQYF. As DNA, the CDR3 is TGTGCCAGCAACCCGACAGGAAGCTCCTACGAGCAGTACTTC.